A single sample gave rise to the 19 T cell receptor beta chains below, sequenced in a study of shared clonotypes between healthy human individuals. Assay used: immunoSEQ multiplex PCR; TCRdb lists only in-frame clones, some missing. This sample has 2 million to 2.5 million clones; just over 90% occur once, and the top ten carry under 0.45%. The sample consisted of naive CD4+ T cells from PBMCs. Subset reported: CD45RA+ positively selected. The receptors originated from a man between 18 and 35 years old in good health. Some clones in this sample may be carry-over from other donors' samples.

The rearrangement joins TRBV21-1 to TRBJ2-7; the DNA was not used to check the table's D call, TRBD1. TRBV21-1 is a pseudogene locus. CDR3 length: 16 amino acids. The CDR3 DNA sequence: TGTGCCAGCAGCAAAGCAGACAGGGAATCATCCTACGAGCAGTACTTC. Its translation: CASSKADRESSYEQYF.

V and J are TRBV2 and TRBJ2-1; 7 positions agree with TRBD1. The ends lost 6 bases at V and 2 bases at J; junction bases unmatched: 7. The CDR3 consists of 15 residues. The germline V gene encodes CDR1 SNHLY and CDR2 FYNNEI. CDR3 nucleotide sequence: TGTGCCAGCAGCGGGGACAGTGCAGCCTACAATGAGCAGTTCTTC. Translating gives CASSGDSAAYNEQFF.

The chain uses TRBV6-6 and TRBJ2-2, with D unclear. CDR3 length equals 14 residues. Trimming pared 6 bases from V and 3 bases from J, leaving 11 bases between. Germline lookup yields CDR1 MNHNY and CDR2 SVGAGI (reference sequence). CDR3 sequence (DNA): TGTGCCAGCAGCCGCGATTCCTACACCGGGGAGCTGTTTTTT. Amino acid sequence: CASSRDSYTGELFF.

About this clone: Distinct nucleotide sequences in the sample also encode this CDR3. The rearrangement uses TRBV5-1 and TRBJ2-6, with no clear D. Deletions cut 1 base from V and 0 bases from J, with 5 bases between. The CDR3 runs 15 residues. CDR1 is SGHRS and CDR2 is YFSETQ in the germline V gene. CDR3 sequence reads: CASSLSNSGANVLTF. Here the CDR3 DNA reads TGCGCCAGCAGCTTGAGCAACTCTGGGGCCAACGTCCTGACTTTC.

V gene TRBV5-4 combines with J gene TRBJ2-7; no clear D. The germline V and J ends were trimmed by 0 bases and 2 bases, with 12 bases remaining between them. Looked up from germline, CDR1 is SGHNT and CDR2 is YYREEE (reference sequence). CDR3 length equals 15 residues. Here the CDR3 DNA reads TGTGCCAGCAGCTTGGCGGGCGCGAACCCCTACGAGCAGTACTTC. Its protein is CASSLAGANPYEQYF.

This sequence joins TRBV9 and TRBJ1-5, with unresolved D. Trimming removed 0 bases from V and 0 bases from J, with 10 bases in between. This CDR3 has 16 residues. CDR1 is SGDLS and CDR2 is YYNGEE in the germline V gene. In DNA, the CDR3 is TGTGCCAGCAGCGTAGGTGGCAGTTATAGCAATCAGCCCCAGCATTTT. It codes for CASSVGGSYSNQPQHF.

This clone was picked up one time. The V and J genes are TRBV5-1 and TRBJ1-2, with unresolved D. Trimming removed 0 bases from V and 8 bases from J, with 11 bases in between. CDR3 length: 13 amino acids. Germline V lookup: CDR1 SGHRS, CDR2 YFSETQ. The CDR3 sequence: CASSLVDGTGYTF. The CDR3 DNA sequence: TGCGCCAGCAGCTTGGTCGACGGTACGGGCTACACCTTC. Full variable domain (remainder filled in from reference TRBV5-1 and TRBJ1-2): KAGVTQTPRYLIKTRGQQVTLSCSPISGHRSVSWYQQTPGQGLQFLFEYFSETQRNKGNFPGRFSGRQFSNSRSEMNVSTLELGDSALYLCASSLVDGTGYTFGSGTRLTVV.

V is TRBV2 and J is TRBJ2-2; possibly TRBD2 for D (6 bases). Trimming shortened V by 3 bases and J by 5 bases, and 19 bases separated the two germline ends. This CDR3 is built from 17 residues. CDR1 is SNHLY, CDR2 FYNNEI, per germline. The CDR3 DNA is TGTGCCAGCAGTGACCCCCCGCCCGCGGAGGGTACCGGGGAGCTGTTTTTT. Its translation: CASSDPPPAEGTGELFF.

The genes are TRBV5-1 and TRBJ2-7; D is uncertain. Germline V gene lookup returns CDR1 SGHRS and CDR2 YFSETQ. The CDR3 sequence is 14 residues long. With 2 bases removed from V and 0 bases from J, the gap between germline ends came to 9 bases. The CDR3 sequence is CASSFVAVSYEQYF. The DNA for the CDR3 is TGCGCCAGCAGCTTCGTGGCAGTCTCCTACGAGCAGTACTTC. Combining the CDR3 with reference TRBV5-1 and TRBJ2-7 gives the whole variable domain KAGVTQTPRYLIKTRGQQVTLSCSPISGHRSVSWYQQTPGQGLQFLFEYFSETQRNKGNFPGRFSGRQFSNSRSEMNVSTLELGDSALYLCASSFVAVSYEQYFGPGTRLTVT.

CDR3 amino acids: CASSSSGTGVREEQYF. CDR3 coding DNA: TGTGCCAGCAGCTCCTCCGGGACAGGGGTGAGGGAGGAGCAGTACTTC. The chain couples TRBV7-3 to TRBJ2-7; 10 bases fit TRBD1. This CDR3 has 16 amino acids. The germline CDR1 and CDR2 sequences are SGHTA and FQGTGA. Unmatched junction bases numbered 13, after V lost 4 bases and J lost 7 bases. Complete variable domain (other parts from reference TRBV7-3 and TRBJ2-7): GAGVSQTPSNKVTEKGKYVELRCDPISGHTALYWYRQSLGQGPEFLIYFQGTGAADDSGLPNDRFFAVRPEGSVSTLKIQRTERGDSAVYLCASSSSGTGVREEQYFGPGTRLTVT.

The chain carries TRBV5-1 and TRBJ2-2; 8 positions agree with TRBD1. This CDR3 is 16 amino acids long. V was clipped by 4 bases and J by 5 bases; unmatched bases: 10. CDR1 and CDR2 from the germline V gene are SGHRS and YFSETQ. Here the CDR3 reads CASSPYDRGRTGELFF. The CDR3 DNA reads as TGCGCCAGCAGCCCTTATGACAGGGGTAGAACCGGGGAGCTGTTTTTT.

The chain joins TRBV2 to TRBJ1-1; a possible D gene is TRBD1 (5 bases). CDR1 is SNHLY and CDR2 is FYNNEI in the germline V gene. The V end was cut by 7 bases, the J end by 4 bases, with 22 bases between. The CDR3 loop spans 16 amino acids. DNA for the CDR3: TGTGCCAGCAATCTTATAGGGGAAGTCGGAGGCACTGAAGCTTTCTTT. Amino acids: CASNLIGEVGGTEAFF.

This clone was observed once. V and J are TRBV9 and TRBJ2-6; D unresolved. CDR1 is SGDLS and CDR2 is YYNGEE in the germline V gene. Between the trimmed V and J ends, which lost 3 bases and 0 bases, there was a span of 10 bases. CDR3 length equals 16 residues. CDR3: CASSGAQYSGANVLTF. The CDR3 nucleotides are TGTGCCAGCAGCGGGGCCCAGTACTCTGGGGCCAACGTCCTGACTTTC.

The J gene is TRBJ2-7, the V gene TRBV5-1; D not certain. The CDR3 extends over 12 amino acids. Germline CDR1 and CDR2: SGHRS and YFSETQ. V lost 6 bases to trimming and J lost 5 bases, with 12 bases between them. The CDR3 loop is CASTALGDEQYF. DNA for the CDR3: TGCGCCAGCACAGCACTTGGGGACGAGCAGTACTTC.

V and J are TRBV6-5 and TRBJ2-7; D is undetermined. In germline, CDR1 is MNHEY, CDR2 SVGAGI. The CDR3 contains 14 residues. Deletions cut 5 bases from V and 2 bases from J, with 13 bases between. CDR3 in amino acids: CASSRMDGPYEQYF. CDR3 DNA sequence: TGTGCCAGCAGTAGAATGGACGGGCCCTACGAGCAGTACTTC.

The rearrangement links TRBV23-1 to TRBJ2-7; D unresolved. TRBV23-1 is noted as an ORF with a role that remains uncertain. The length of the CDR3 is 16 residues. Trimming took 3 bases from V and 3 from J, leaving 18 bases between them. CDR3 DNA sequence: TGCGCCAGCAGTCAGGCGGCGCCAGACCTCATCTACGAGCAGTACTTC. It codes for CASSQAAPDLIYEQYF.

This chain links TRBV19 with TRBJ1-4; D is perhaps TRBD1 (6 bases). CDR1 is LNHDA, CDR2 SQIVND, per germline (reference sequence). V was clipped by 6 bases and J by 0 bases, with 11 bases between them. The CDR3 has 15 residues. CDR3 nucleotides: TGTGCCAGTAGCGCCAGACAGGCAACTAATGAAAAACTGTTTTTT. Its protein is CASSARQATNEKLFF.

The V gene is TRBV27, the J gene TRBJ2-7; 11 bases match TRBD2. There are 11 residues in the CDR3. CDR1 MNHEY and CDR2 SMNVEV come from the germline V gene (reference sequence). V gave up 5 bases and J gave up 12 bases; unmatched junction bases: 3. The CDR3 nucleotides read TGTGCCAGCAGTATAGGGACTAGCGGGTACTTC. Protein product: CASSIGTSGYF.

With regard to this clone: Other nucleotide sequences in the sample specify the same CDR3. V usage is TRBV18 and J usage is TRBJ2-5; perhaps TRBD2 as D (6 bases). Deletions cut 3 bases from V and 2 bases from J, with 7 bases between. Germline lookup yields CDR1 KGHSH and CDR2 LQKENI. CDR3 length equals 13 residues. The CDR3 here is CASSPGGQETQYF. The CDR3 nucleotides read TGTGCCAGCTCACCCGGGGGACAAGAGACCCAGTACTTC. Filled out from reference TRBV18 and TRBJ2-5, the complete variable domain reads NAGVMQNPRHLVRRRGQEARLRCSPMKGHSHVYWYRQLPEEGLKFMVYLQKENIIDESGMPKERFSAEFPKEGPSILRIQQVVRGDSAAYFCASSPGGQETQYFGPGTRLLVL.